Below, 18 T cell receptor beta chains from the same sample are listed, as sequenced in a study of blood T cell repertoires in COVID-19. Sequencing was performed with immunoSEQ multiplex PCR; in TCRdb, only in-frame clones are kept and a portion is missing. The sample consists of 150,000 to 200,000 clones, 85% to 90% of them appearing once. The sequencing sample was made of peripheral blood. These receptors came from a woman in her sixties or seventies with COVID-19, enrolled during active disease.

V usage is TRBV11-2 and J usage is TRBJ2-5; D is possibly TRBD1 (6 bases). Trimming shortened V by 0 bases and J by 5 bases, and 13 bases separated the two germline ends. The CDR3 covers 15 residues. CDR1 SGHAT and CDR2 FQNNGV come from the germline V gene. In DNA, the CDR3 is TGTGCCAGCAGCTTAGAGGGGGCCTCTCGGGAGACCCAGTACTTC. As protein: CASSLEGASRETQYF.

The chain recombines TRBV18 with TRBJ2-1; tentative D call: TRBD2 (6 bases). V was pared by 2 bases and J by 5 bases, with 13 bases between. CDR1 and CDR2 (germline): KGHSH, LQKENI. The CDR3 is 15 residues long. CDR3 protein: CASSPRRVSDNEQFF. The DNA of the CDR3 is TGTGCCAGCTCACCAAGGAGGGTTTCGGACAATGAGCAGTTCTTC.

This clone was observed a handful of times. This chain uses TRBV19 with TRBJ1-1, with TRBD1 identical over 8 bases. Per the germline V gene, CDR1 is LNHDA and CDR2 is SQIVND (reference sequence). The CDR3 is 14 amino acids. Trimming removed 6 bases from V and 6 bases from J; junction bases left unmatched: 9. CDR3 DNA sequence: TGTGCCAGTAGGGACAGGGCCTTCATGCCTGAAGCTTTCTTT. It encodes CASRDRAFMPEAFF.

The chain links TRBV28 to TRBJ1-2, with 9 bases identical to TRBD1. The CDR3 contains 14 residues. Trimming took 7 bases from V and 5 from J; bases not matched to a gene: 8. Germline CDR1 and CDR2: MDHEN and SYDVKM. The CDR3 here is CASIDTGGVYGYTF. The DNA for the CDR3 is TGTGCCAGCATCGATACAGGGGGCGTGTATGGCTACACCTTC.

The V call is TRBV9, the J call TRBJ1-1; D is ambiguous. Germline V lookup: CDR1 SGDLS, CDR2 YYNGEE. This CDR3 contains 18 residues. Trimming left V 4 bases short and J 3 bases short, with 25 bases between. The CDR3 sequence is CASSPSIWGVGQDTEAFF. Here the CDR3 DNA reads TGTGCCAGCAGCCCGTCAATTTGGGGAGTAGGGCAGGACACTGAAGCTTTCTTT.

This clone was observed a handful of times. The V call is TRBV4-2, the J call TRBJ2-2; possibly TRBD2 for D (6 bases). The CDR3 has 18 amino acids. V was cut by 1 base and J by 0 bases, with 15 bases left in between. In germline, CDR1 is LGHNA, CDR2 YNFKEQ. CDR3 coding DNA: TGTGCCAGCAGCCAAGGGGGAGGCTTCCGCGCGAACACCGGGGAGCTGTTTTTT. Translated, it gives CASSQGGGFRANTGELFF.

The chain is built from TRBV5-6 and TRBJ2-7; D is perhaps TRBD1 (6 bases). This CDR3 spans 15 amino acids. V lost 4 bases and J 3 bases, leaving 17 bases between the germline ends. CDR1 is SGHDT, CDR2 YYEEEE, per germline. The CDR3 DNA reads as TGTGCCAGCAGCCCATACACCGGGACAAGCTACGAGCAGTACTTC. Translating gives CASSPYTGTSYEQYF.

The chain carries TRBV3-1 (or the pseudogene TRBV3-2) and TRBJ1-1; the D is unclear. The CDR3 extends over 12 amino acids. Trimming left V 5 bases short and J 11 bases short, with 15 bases between. The germline V gene encodes CDR1 LGHDT and CDR2 YNNKEL (reference sequence). The CDR3 loop reads CASSMEEGRAFF. The CDR3 region has the DNA TGTGCCAGCAGCATGGAGGAAGGGCGGGCTTTCTTT.

V gene TRBV28 combines with J gene TRBJ1-2; 7 bases line up with TRBD1. The CDR3 is 13 amino acids. Germline V gene sequence: CDR1 MDHEN, CDR2 SYDVKM. Losses at the gene ends were 2 bases for V and 8 bases for J; bases not matched to a gene: 5. CDR3 sequence (DNA): TGTGCCAGCAGTTTAGACAGGGTTAAAGGCTACACCTTC. It encodes CASSLDRVKGYTF.

The genes are TRBV19 and TRBJ2-5, with a tentative D call TRBD1 (6 bases). V dropped 4 bases and J dropped 4 bases, with 10 bases sitting between them. The CDR3 runs to 13 residues. Per the germline V gene, CDR1 is LNHDA and CDR2 is SQIVND (reference sequence). The CDR3: CASSTGVGETQYF. CDR3 nucleotide sequence: TGTGCCAGTAGTACAGGGGTAGGAGAGACCCAGTACTTC.

The V call is TRBV4-2, the J call TRBJ2-7; possible D gene TRBD1, 5 bases. This CDR3 has 17 residues. Trimming took 1 base from V and 2 from J, leaving 18 bases between them. CDR1 is LGHNA and CDR2 is YNFKEQ in the germline V gene. The DNA for the CDR3 is TGTGCCAGCAGCCAAGGTCGGCAGGGTACAAGAACCTACGAGCAGTACTTC. It encodes CASSQGRQGTRTYEQYF.

The V and J genes are TRBV25-1 and TRBJ1-2; 9 bases are shared with TRBD1. V trimming: 5 bases; J trimming: 6 bases; junction bases outside the gene matches: 10. Germline-derived CDR1 and CDR2 are MGHDK and SYGVNS. The CDR3 runs 15 residues. Here the CDR3 reads CASSPLYGQGHGYTF. The CDR3 region has the DNA TGTGCCAGCAGTCCCCTATACGGACAGGGGCATGGCTACACCTTC.

The V gene is TRBV30, the J gene TRBJ2-3; 8 bases line up with TRBD2. Germline values: CDR1 GTSNPN, CDR2 SVGIG (reference sequence). This CDR3 is 15 amino acids long. V gave up 4 bases and J gave up 2 bases; unmatched junction bases: 8. CDR3 bases: TGTGCCTGGACCGGACTAGCTGATATCACAGATACGCAGTATTTT. Translated: CAWTGLADITDTQYF.

This clone was observed a handful of times. V is TRBV27 and J is TRBJ1-2; weak D call: TRBD1 (6 bases). Per germline, CDR1 MNHEY and CDR2 SMNVEV (reference sequence). V lost 6 bases and J lost 8, with 19 bases in between. CDR3 length equals 14 residues. Written as DNA, the CDR3 is TGTGCCAGCAGGAAACAGGGAAGTCTCTTCGGCTACACCTTC. Translating it yields CASRKQGSLFGYTF.

The chain couples TRBV28 to TRBJ1-2; 9 bases map to TRBD1. The trim removed 1 base at V and 8 bases at J, leaving 8 bases unmatched. The germline V gene has CDR1 MDHEN and CDR2 SYDVKM. This CDR3 spans 15 amino acids. CDR3 sequence (DNA): TGTGCCAGCAGTTTATTGGGGACAGGGACTTTGGGCTACACCTTC. Its translation: CASSLLGTGTLGYTF.

J is TRBJ2-1 and V is TRBV18; a possible D gene is TRBD1 (6 bases). The CDR3 length is 17 residues. The V and J ends lost 2 bases and 1 base respectively, with 15 bases between them. Germline CDR1 and CDR2: KGHSH and LQKENI. As DNA, the CDR3 is TGTGCCAGCTCACCAATACAGGGCGCTGTATCCTACAATGAGCAGTTCTTC. Residues: CASSPIQGAVSYNEQFF.

This chain links TRBV28 with TRBJ1-3, with D perhaps TRBD1 (6 bases). Trimming removed 5 bases from V and 2 bases from J, with 16 bases in between. CDR3 size: 16 residues. CDR1 is MDHEN and CDR2 is SYDVKM in the germline V gene. CDR3 bases: TGTGCCAGCAGTCGCCCAGGGGTATGGGCTGGAAACACCATATATTTT. Protein: CASSRPGVWAGNTIYF.

This clone was found a few times. The J gene is TRBJ1-2, the V gene TRBV19; 10 bases are a match to TRBD1. The CDR3 contains 14 residues. Germline assignment: CDR1 LNHDA and CDR2 SQIVND (reference sequence). J gave up 4 bases and V 9 bases, and 8 bases lay outside the gene matches. The CDR3 region has the DNA TGTGCCAGCCGTGACAGGGGGCTAAGCTATGGCTACACCTTC. This codes for CASRDRGLSYGYTF.